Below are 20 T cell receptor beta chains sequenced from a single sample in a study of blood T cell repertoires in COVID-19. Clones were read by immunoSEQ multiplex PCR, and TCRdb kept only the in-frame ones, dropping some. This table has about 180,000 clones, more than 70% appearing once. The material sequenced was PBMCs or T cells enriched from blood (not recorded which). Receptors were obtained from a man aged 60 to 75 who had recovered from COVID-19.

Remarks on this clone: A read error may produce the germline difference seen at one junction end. CDR3 amino acids: CAWSSGTARIF. CDR3 DNA: TGTGCCTGGAGTTCCGGGACAGCCCGCATCTTC. The V call is TRBV30, the J call TRBJ2-1, with 7 positions matching TRBD1. This CDR3 region has 11 residues. CDR1 is GTSNPN and CDR2 is SVGIG in the germline V gene (reference sequence). The full variable domain, rest sourced from reference TRBV30 and TRBJ2-1, is SQTIHQWPATLVQPVGSPLSLECTVEGTSNPNLYWYRQAAGRGLQLLFYSVGIGQISSEVPQNLSASRPQDRQFILSSKKLLLSDSGFYLCAWSSGTARIFGPGTRLTVL.

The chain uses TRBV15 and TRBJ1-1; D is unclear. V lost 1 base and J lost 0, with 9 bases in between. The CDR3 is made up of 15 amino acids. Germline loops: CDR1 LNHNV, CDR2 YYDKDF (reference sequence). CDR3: CATSRGEDMNTEAFF. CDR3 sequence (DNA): TGTGCCACCAGCAGAGGCGAAGACATGAACACTGAAGCTTTCTTT. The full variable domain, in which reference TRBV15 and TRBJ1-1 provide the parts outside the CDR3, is DAMVIQNPRYQVTQFGKPVTLSCSQTLNHNVMYWYQQKSSQAPKLLFHYYDKDFNNEADTPDNFQSRRPNTSFCFLDIRSPGLGDTAMYLCATSRGEDMNTEAFFGQGTRLTVV.

CDR3 sequence (DNA): TGTGCCAGTAGTATGGGGACAAGGCAGGTGAACACTGAAGCTTTCTTT. It translates to CASSMGTRQVNTEAFF. V is TRBV19 and J is TRBJ1-1; D is perhaps TRBD1 (6 bases). CDR3 length: 16 residues. Germline lookup yields CDR1 LNHDA and CDR2 SQIVND (reference sequence). The V end was cut by 3 bases, the J end by 0 bases, with 14 bases between.

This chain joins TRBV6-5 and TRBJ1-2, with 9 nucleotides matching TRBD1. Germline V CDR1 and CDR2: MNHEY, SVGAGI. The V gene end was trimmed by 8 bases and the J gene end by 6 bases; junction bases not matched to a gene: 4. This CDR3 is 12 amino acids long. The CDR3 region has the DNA TGTGCCAGCGGGACAGGGTCTAATGGCTACACCTTC. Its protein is CASGTGSNGYTF.

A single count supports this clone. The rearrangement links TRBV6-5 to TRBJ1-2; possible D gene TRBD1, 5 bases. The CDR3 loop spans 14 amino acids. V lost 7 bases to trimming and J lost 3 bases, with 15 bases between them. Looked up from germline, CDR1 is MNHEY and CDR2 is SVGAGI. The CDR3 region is CASTRGGADYGYTF. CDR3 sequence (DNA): TGTGCCAGCACCCGAGGAGGGGCAGACTATGGCTACACCTTC.

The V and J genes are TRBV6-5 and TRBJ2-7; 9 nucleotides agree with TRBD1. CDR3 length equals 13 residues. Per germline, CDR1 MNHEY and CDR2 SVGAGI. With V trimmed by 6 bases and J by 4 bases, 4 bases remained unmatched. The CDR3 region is CASSPGTGYEQYF. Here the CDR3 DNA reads TGTGCCAGCAGCCCCGGGACAGGGTACGAGCAGTACTTC.

CDR3 sequence reads: CASRPWDRREANEQFF. DNA of the CDR3: TGTGCCAGCCGGCCTTGGGACAGGAGAGAGGCGAATGAGCAGTTCTTC. The J gene is TRBJ2-1, the V gene TRBV28; 8 bases align to TRBD1. The J segment lost 7 bases and the V segment lost 8 bases, leaving 16 bases of the junction unmatched. The CDR3 consists of 16 residues. Germline V gene lookup returns CDR1 MDHEN and CDR2 SYDVKM.

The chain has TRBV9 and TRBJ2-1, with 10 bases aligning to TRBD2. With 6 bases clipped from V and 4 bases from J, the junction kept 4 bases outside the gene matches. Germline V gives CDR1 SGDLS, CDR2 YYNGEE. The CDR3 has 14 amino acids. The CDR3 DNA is TGTGCCAGCAAGCGGGAGGGCTCATACAATGAGCAGTTCTTC. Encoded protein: CASKREGSYNEQFF.

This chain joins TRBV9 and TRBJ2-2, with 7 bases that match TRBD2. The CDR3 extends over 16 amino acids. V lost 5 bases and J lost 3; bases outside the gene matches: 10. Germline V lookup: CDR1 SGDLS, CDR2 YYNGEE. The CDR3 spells CASSTLSGVYTGELFF. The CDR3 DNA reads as TGTGCCAGCAGTACCCTAAGCGGGGTTTACACCGGGGAGCTGTTTTTT.

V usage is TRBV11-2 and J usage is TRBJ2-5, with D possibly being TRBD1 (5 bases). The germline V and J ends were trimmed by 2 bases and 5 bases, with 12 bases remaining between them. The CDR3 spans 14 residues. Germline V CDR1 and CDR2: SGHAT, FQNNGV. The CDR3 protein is CASSLRGMRETQYF. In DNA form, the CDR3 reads TGTGCCAGCAGCTTAAGGGGCATGCGGGAGACCCAGTACTTC.

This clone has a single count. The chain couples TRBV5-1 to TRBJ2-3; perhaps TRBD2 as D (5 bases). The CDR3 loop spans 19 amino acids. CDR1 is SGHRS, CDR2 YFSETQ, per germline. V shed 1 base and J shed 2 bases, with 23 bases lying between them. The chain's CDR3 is CASSLSLLSGPGYTDTQYF. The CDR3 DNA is TGCGCCAGCAGCTTGTCCCTGTTATCCGGTCCGGGATACACAGATACGCAGTATTTT.

This CDR3 is CASRTQGADIQYF. The CDR3 DNA reads as TGTGCCAGCAGAACACAGGGGGCAGACATTCAGTACTTC. This rearrangement joins TRBV12-3 or TRBV12-4 to TRBJ2-4, with 9 bases that match TRBD1. This CDR3 has 13 amino acids. V shed 6 bases and J 8 bases; nucleotides not matched to a gene: 5.

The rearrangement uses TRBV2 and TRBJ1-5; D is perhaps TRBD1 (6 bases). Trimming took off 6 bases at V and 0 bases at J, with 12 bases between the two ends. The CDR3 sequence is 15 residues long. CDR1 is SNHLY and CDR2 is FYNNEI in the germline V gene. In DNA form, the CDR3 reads TGTGCCAGCAGAGGACAGAGCAATAGCAATCAGCCCCAGCATTTT. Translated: CASRGQSNSNQPQHF.

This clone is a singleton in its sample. The chain's CDR3 is CASMRTGWGQYF. The CDR3 DNA is TGTGCCAGCATGCGGACAGGTTGGGGCCAGTACTTC. The rearrangement links TRBV2 to TRBJ2-5, with 7 bases fitting TRBD1. This CDR3 has 12 amino acids. Per germline, CDR1 SNHLY and CDR2 FYNNEI. Trimming at V came to 7 bases and at J to 10 bases, leaving 9 bases not matched to a gene.

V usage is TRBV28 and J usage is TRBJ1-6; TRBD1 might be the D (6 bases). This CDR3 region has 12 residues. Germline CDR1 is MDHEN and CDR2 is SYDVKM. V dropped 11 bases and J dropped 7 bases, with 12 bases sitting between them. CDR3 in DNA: TGTGCCTGTGAGGGGGGGAATTCACCCCTCCACTTT. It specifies CACEGGNSPLHF.

The chain's CDR3 is CATSPGTGTTDTQYF. The DNA for the CDR3 is TGTGCCACCAGCCCCGGGACAGGGACCACAGATACGCAGTATTTT. The rearrangement uses TRBV24-1 and TRBJ2-3; 9 positions agree with TRBD1. This CDR3 is built from 15 residues. CDR1 and CDR2 (germline): KGHDR, SFDVKD. After removal of 7 bases from V and 2 bases from J, the junction contained 6 bases not matched to a gene.

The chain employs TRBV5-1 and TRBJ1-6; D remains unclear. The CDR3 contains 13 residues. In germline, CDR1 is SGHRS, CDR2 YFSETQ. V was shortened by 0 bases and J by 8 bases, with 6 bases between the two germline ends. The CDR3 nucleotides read TGCGCCAGCAGCTTGGCCGGGTATTCACCCCTCCACTTT. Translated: CASSLAGYSPLHF.

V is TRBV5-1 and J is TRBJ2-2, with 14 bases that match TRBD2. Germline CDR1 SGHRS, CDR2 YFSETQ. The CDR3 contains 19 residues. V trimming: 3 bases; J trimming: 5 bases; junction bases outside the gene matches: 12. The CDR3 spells CASSSWTSGGPGLTGELFF. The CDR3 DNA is TGCGCCAGCAGCTCCTGGACTAGCGGGGGGCCCGGTCTGACCGGGGAGCTGTTTTTT.

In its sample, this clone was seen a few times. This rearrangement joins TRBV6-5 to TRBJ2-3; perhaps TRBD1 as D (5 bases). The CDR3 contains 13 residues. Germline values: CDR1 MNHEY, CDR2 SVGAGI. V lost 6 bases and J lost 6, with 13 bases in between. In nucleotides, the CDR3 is TGTGCCAGCAGACCCCCAGGGTACGATACGCAGTATTTT. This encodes CASRPPGYDTQYF.

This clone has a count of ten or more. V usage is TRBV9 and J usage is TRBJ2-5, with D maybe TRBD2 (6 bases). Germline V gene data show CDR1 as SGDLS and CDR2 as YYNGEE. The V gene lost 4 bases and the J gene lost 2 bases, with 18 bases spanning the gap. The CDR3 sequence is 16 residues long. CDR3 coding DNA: TGTGCCAGCAGCCCCAGCGGAGGGTTGGGTCAAGAGACCCAGTACTTC. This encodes CASSPSGGLGQETQYF.